This T cell receptor beta chain was obtained from a study of OX40 agonist ivuxolimab in advanced cancers. Study-wide context: Dose-escalation patients had hepatocellular carcinoma, melanoma, renal cell or head and neck cancer. Prior therapy, whether anti-PD-1, anti-PD-L1 or anti-CTLA-4, was allowed, and roughly 41% had some.

Repertoires were generated with immunoSEQ multiplex PCR, while TCRdb's copy carries only in-frame clones and drops some. The data show 60,000 to 90,000 clones, around 80% seen once. The source is an adult with an advanced solid tumor such as melanoma, head and neck, liver or kidney cancer. This specimen consisted of CD4+ or CD8+ T cells sorted from blood, obtained in a trial of the OX40 agonist ivuxolimab.

CDR3 sequence reads: CASSPNRNVLNTGELFF. Written as DNA, the CDR3 is TGTGCCAGCAGCCCCAACCGAAACGTACTGAACACCGGGGAGCTGTTTTTT. The rearrangement uses TRBV11-2 and TRBJ2-2; no clear D gene. V lost 5 bases and J 1 base, leaving 17 bases between the germline ends. The CDR3 is 17 residues long. Germline lookup yields CDR1 SGHAT and CDR2 FQNNGV. The full variable domain, its missing parts supplied by reference TRBV11-2 and TRBJ2-2, is EAGVAQSPRYKIIEKRQSVAFWCNPISGHATLYWYQQILGQGPKLLIQFQNNGVVDDSQLPKDRFSAERLKGVDSTLKIQPAKLEDSAVYLCASSPNRNVLNTGELFFGEGSRLTVL.